A single sample gave rise to the 26 T cell receptor beta chains below, sequenced in a study of blood T cell repertoires in COVID-19. Repertoires were generated with immunoSEQ multiplex PCR, while TCRdb's copy carries only in-frame clones and drops some. The sample lists about 200,000 clones; around 80% were seen once. Sequencing input: peripheral blood. These TCRs come from a woman at least 80 years old with acute or convalescent COVID-19.

This chain connects TRBV4-3 to TRBJ1-2; possible D gene TRBD1, 6 bases. There are 15 residues in the CDR3. The V end lost 0 bases, the J end lost 5 bases, and 13 bases lay between the germline ends. Germline V gene sequence: CDR1 LGHNA, CDR2 YSLEER. The DNA for the CDR3 is TGCGCCAGCAGCCAAGATGAAGGGCAGGGGTATGGCTACACCTTC. It specifies CASSQDEGQGYGYTF.

This chain connects TRBV29-1 to TRBJ1-1; D possibly corresponds to TRBD1 (5 bases). V dropped 4 bases and J dropped 5 bases, with 14 bases sitting between them. The CDR3 sequence is 13 residues long. Germline V lookup: CDR1 SQVTM, CDR2 ANQGSEA. CDR3 in amino acids: CSVVRGGGTEAFF. The CDR3 DNA reads TGCAGCGTTGTGCGGGGGGGAGGGACTGAAGCTTTCTTT. Drawing the rest from reference TRBV29-1 and TRBJ1-1, the complete variable domain is SAVISQKPSRDICQRGTSLTIQCQVDSQVTMMFWYRQQPGQSLTLIATANQGSEATYESGFVIDKFPISRPNLTFSTLTVSNMSPEDSSIYLCSVVRGGGTEAFFGQGTRLTVV.

The chain links TRBV27 to TRBJ2-2; 7 bases are a match to TRBD2. The V and J ends lost 1 base and 7 bases, in that order; junction bases with no gene match: 9. CDR1 and CDR2 (germline): MNHEY, SMNVEV (reference sequence). The CDR3 is 16 amino acids. In DNA, the CDR3 is TGTGCCAGCAGTTTATGGGCTAGCGGAAGAAGCGGGGAGCTGTTTTTT. Its protein is CASSLWASGRSGELFF.

The gene calls are TRBV5-6 and TRBJ1-3; D perhaps matches TRBD1 (6 bases). V lost 4 bases and J 2 bases, leaving 16 bases between the germline ends. CDR1 and CDR2 from the germline V gene are SGHDT and YYEEEE. CDR3 length: 16 amino acids. The CDR3 coding sequence is TGTGCCAGCAGCGAAACAGGGTTTTTCGCTGGAAACACCATATATTTT. Its protein product is CASSETGFFAGNTIYF.

The chain recombines TRBV18 with TRBJ2-7; no reliable D call. This CDR3 spans 16 amino acids. The V end lost 2 bases, the J end lost 1 base, and 15 bases lay between the germline ends. Germline assignment: CDR1 KGHSH and CDR2 LQKENI. Here the CDR3 DNA reads TGTGCCAGCTCACCAAACCCCTTAGGCGGATCCTACGAGCAGTACTTC. It codes for CASSPNPLGGSYEQYF.

The chain is built from TRBV19 and TRBJ1-5; D unclear. There are 15 residues in the CDR3. The V gene lost 9 bases and the J gene lost 0 bases, with 15 bases spanning the gap. Germline values: CDR1 LNHDA, CDR2 SQIVND (reference sequence). The CDR3 sequence is CASLLTQNSNQPQHF. The CDR3 DNA reads TGTGCCAGCCTCCTGACACAGAATAGCAATCAGCCCCAGCATTTT.

This clone has more than one count but fewer than ten. The genes are TRBV7-9 and TRBJ1-3; unclear D gene. The germline CDR1 and CDR2 sequences are SEHNR and FQNEAQ (reference sequence). Trimming removed 5 bases from V and 0 bases from J, with 11 bases in between. This CDR3 spans 15 amino acids. This chain's CDR3 is CASSLRVSSGNTIYF. For the CDR3, the DNA is TGTGCCAGCAGCCTACGCGTGAGCTCTGGAAACACCATATATTTT.

J is TRBJ2-3 and V is TRBV9; D is possibly TRBD2 (6 bases). Germline V gives CDR1 SGDLS, CDR2 YYNGEE. The CDR3 length is 15 residues. V was pared by 0 bases and J by 0 bases, with 8 bases between. CDR3 DNA: TGTGCCAGCAGCGTAGACGGGAGCAGCACAGATACGCAGTATTTT. This sequence encodes CASSVDGSSTDTQYF.

The gene calls are TRBV5-1 and TRBJ1-4, with a possible D match to TRBD1 (5 bases). The CDR3 has 15 amino acids. Trimming removed 4 bases from V and 8 bases from J, with 18 bases in between. Germline V gene sequence: CDR1 SGHRS, CDR2 YFSETQ. CDR3 coding DNA: TGCGCCAGCAGCCCTTCAGGACACTCCAGGGAAAAACTGTTTTTT. This gives the protein CASSPSGHSREKLFF.

V and J are TRBV9 and TRBJ1-3, with D unresolved. Germline CDR1 reads SGDLS; CDR2 reads YYNGEE. Trimming removed 0 bases at V and 0 bases at J, with 7 bases between. The CDR3 has 15 amino acids. CDR3 amino acids: CASSVDPDSGNTIYF. DNA for the CDR3: TGTGCCAGCAGCGTAGACCCAGACTCTGGAAACACCATATATTTT.

The chain is built from TRBV27 and TRBJ2-3; 8 nucleotides match TRBD2. Germline CDR1 is MNHEY and CDR2 is SMNVEV (reference sequence). The V segment lost 5 bases and the J segment 5 bases; nucleotides outside the gene matches: 3. The CDR3 extends over 13 amino acids. The CDR3 DNA reads as TGTGCCAGCAGTAGTCGGGGGGGAGATACGCAGTATTTT. Residues: CASSSRGGDTQYF.

The rearrangement uses TRBV11-2 and TRBJ2-5; D call uncertain. V was trimmed by 3 bases and J by 4 bases, leaving 12 bases between them. In germline, CDR1 is SGHAT, CDR2 FQNNGV. CDR3 length: 14 residues. In DNA form, the CDR3 reads TGTGCCAGCAGCTTTAACAGTTCCCCAGAGACCCAGTACTTC. Translated: CASSFNSSPETQYF.

The V call is TRBV7-9, the J call TRBJ1-1; D is unclear. Deletions cut 3 bases from V and 8 bases from J, with 10 bases between. The CDR3 contains 12 residues. CDR1 SEHNR and CDR2 FQNEAQ come from the germline V gene (reference sequence). The CDR3 here is CASSFGSAEAFF. The CDR3 region has the DNA TGTGCCAGCAGCTTCGGGAGTGCCGAAGCTTTCTTT.

This chain connects TRBV19 to TRBJ1-1; D is uncertain. CDR1 is LNHDA, CDR2 SQIVND, per germline (reference sequence). V was cut by 9 bases and J by 4 bases, with 15 bases left in between. The CDR3 consists of 13 residues. Here the CDR3 reads CASSLRAATEAFF. In DNA form, the CDR3 reads TGTGCCAGCTCCCTGAGGGCGGCCACTGAAGCTTTCTTT.

CDR3 nucleotide sequence: TGTGCCAGCAGCTGGAGCGGGGCCGGAAAGGAGACCCAGTACTTC. Its translation is CASSWSGAGKETQYF. The genes are TRBV7-9 and TRBJ2-5; 7 bases agree with TRBD2. The J segment lost 5 bases and the V segment lost 4 bases, leaving 10 bases of the junction unmatched. This CDR3 has 15 amino acids. In germline, CDR1 is SEHNR, CDR2 FQNEAQ (reference sequence). Full variable domain (missing parts from reference TRBV7-9 and TRBJ2-5): DTGVSQNPRHKITKRGQNVTFRCDPISEHNRLYWYRQTLGQGPEFLTYFQNEAQLEKSRLLSDRFSAERPKGSFSTLEIQRTEQGDSAMYLCASSWSGAGKETQYFGPGTRLLVL.

This clone is a singleton in its sample. The V gene is TRBV9, the J gene TRBJ1-5; D is unclear. CDR3 size: 14 residues. The germline gives CDR1 SGDLS, CDR2 YYNGEE. Between the trimmed V and J ends, which lost 0 bases and 0 bases, there was a span of 4 bases. DNA of the CDR3: TGTGCCAGCAGCGTAGACAGTAGCAATCAGCCCCAGCATTTT. Translated: CASSVDSSNQPQHF.

The V call is TRBV28, the J call TRBJ2-3; 10 nucleotides line up with TRBD2. Germline lookup yields CDR1 MDHEN and CDR2 SYDVKM. With V trimmed by 9 bases and J by 4 bases, 7 bases remained unmatched. CDR3 length: 14 residues. CDR3 DNA sequence: TGTGCCAGTCAAGCGGGAGGGCCACCAGATACGCAGTATTTT. Amino acids: CASQAGGPPDTQYF.

The CDR3 region is CASSQGQASDTQYF. CDR3 nucleotide sequence: TGTGCCAGCAGCCAAGGACAGGCGTCAGATACGCAGTATTTT. The chain combines TRBV11-2 with TRBJ2-3, with 7 bases matching TRBD1. The CDR3 contains 14 residues. Germline loops: CDR1 SGHAT, CDR2 FQNNGV. Trimming took 5 bases from V and 4 from J; bases not matched to a gene: 6.

The chain carries TRBV18 and TRBJ2-7; tentative D call: TRBD1 (5 bases). Trimming stripped 2 bases from V and 2 bases from J, with 16 bases between. The CDR3 is 16 amino acids. Germline CDR1 is KGHSH and CDR2 is LQKENI. CDR3 nucleotide sequence: TGTGCCAGCTCACCATACCCCCAAAGCAGGGCCTACGAGCAGTACTTC. Translated: CASSPYPQSRAYEQYF.

The chain carries TRBV11-2 and TRBJ2-3; 9 positions agree with TRBD2. J gave up 6 bases and V 5 bases, and 12 bases lay outside the gene matches. The CDR3 totals 16 residues. The germline CDR1 and CDR2 sequences are SGHAT and FQNNGV. The CDR3 DNA reads as TGTGCCAGCAGCCCTTTAGGTGCGGGGGGGCCTGATACGCAGTATTTT. As protein: CASSPLGAGGPDTQYF.

This clone was counted a single time. V and J are TRBV29-1 and TRBJ2-6; D unresolved. The CDR3 extends over 14 amino acids. Germline loops: CDR1 SQVTM, CDR2 ANQGSEA. V was shortened by 6 bases and J by 3 bases, with 12 bases between the two germline ends. CDR3 residues: CSVTHSGGANVLTF. CDR3 in DNA: TGCAGCGTCACTCATTCGGGTGGGGCCAACGTCCTGACTTTC. Variable domain in full (rest from reference TRBV29-1 and TRBJ2-6): SAVISQKPSRDICQRGTSLTIQCQVDSQVTMMFWYRQQPGQSLTLIATANQGSEATYESGFVIDKFPISRPNLTFSTLTVSNMSPEDSSIYLCSVTHSGGANVLTFGAGSRLTVL.

The rearrangement links TRBV11-2 to TRBJ1-2; TRBD1 aligns across 9 bases. The CDR3 sequence is 14 residues long. Germline V lookup: CDR1 SGHAT, CDR2 FQNNGV. J lost 8 bases, V lost 0 bases, and 4 bases had no gene match. The CDR3 DNA follows: TGTGCCAGCAGCTTAGAGAGGACAGGGGTGGGCTACACCTTC. The encoded protein is CASSLERTGVGYTF.

This rearrangement joins TRBV7-6 to TRBJ2-3; TRBD1 is a possible D gene (6 bases). Looked up from germline, CDR1 is SGHVS and CDR2 is FNYEAQ. Trimming took 5 bases from V and 2 from J, leaving 14 bases between them. This CDR3 region has 15 residues. This chain's CDR3 is CASSPGTGHTDTQYF. CDR3 bases: TGTGCCAGCAGCCCCGGTACGGGACACACAGATACGCAGTATTTT.

The chain is built from TRBV18 and TRBJ2-3, with 7 bases that match TRBD2. The germline gives CDR1 KGHSH, CDR2 LQKENI. Trimming removed 3 bases from V and 2 bases from J; junction bases left unmatched: 8. There are 16 residues in the CDR3. The CDR3 coding sequence is TGTGCCAGCTCACCGCGATCTAGCGGCCCCACAGATACGCAGTATTTT. Translation gives CASSPRSSGPTDTQYF.

This chain links TRBV6-5 with TRBJ1-5; 8 nucleotides line up with TRBD1. CDR1 is MNHEY, CDR2 SVGAGI, per germline. CDR3 length: 14 amino acids. With 6 bases clipped from V and 11 bases from J, the junction kept 12 bases outside the gene matches. CDR3 sequence (DNA): TGTGCCAGCAGCTCAGGACAGGGTGAGGGGGCCCAGCATTTT. Residues: CASSSGQGEGAQHF.

V usage is TRBV4-3 and J usage is TRBJ1-4; D gene uncertain. The CDR3 totals 17 residues. In germline, CDR1 is LGHNA, CDR2 YSLEER. Trimming pared 2 bases from V and 8 bases from J, leaving 21 bases between. This CDR3 reads CASSQILAGGIGEKLFF. For the CDR3, the DNA is TGCGCCAGCAGCCAAATCCTTGCTGGAGGTATTGGGGAAAAACTGTTTTTT.